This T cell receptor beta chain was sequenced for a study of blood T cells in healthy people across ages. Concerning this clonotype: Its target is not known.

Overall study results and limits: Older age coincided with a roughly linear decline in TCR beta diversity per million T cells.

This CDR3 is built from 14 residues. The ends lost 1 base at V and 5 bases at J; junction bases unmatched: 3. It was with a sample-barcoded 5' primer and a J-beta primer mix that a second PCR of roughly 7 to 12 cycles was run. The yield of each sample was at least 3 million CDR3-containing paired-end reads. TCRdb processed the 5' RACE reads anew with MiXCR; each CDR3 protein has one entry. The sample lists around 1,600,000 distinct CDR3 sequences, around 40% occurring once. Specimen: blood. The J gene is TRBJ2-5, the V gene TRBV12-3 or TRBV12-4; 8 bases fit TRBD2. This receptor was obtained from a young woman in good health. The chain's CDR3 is CASSLVGLAETQYF. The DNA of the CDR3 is TGTGCCAGCAGTTTAGTCGGACTAGCTGAGACCCAGTACTTC.